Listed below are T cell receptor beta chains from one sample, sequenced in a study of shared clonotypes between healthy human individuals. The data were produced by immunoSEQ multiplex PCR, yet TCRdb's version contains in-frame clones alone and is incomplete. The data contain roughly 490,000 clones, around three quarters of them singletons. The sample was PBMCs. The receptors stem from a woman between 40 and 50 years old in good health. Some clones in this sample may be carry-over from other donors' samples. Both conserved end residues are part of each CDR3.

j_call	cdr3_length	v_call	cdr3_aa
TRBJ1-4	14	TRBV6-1	CASSESGTTGLMFF
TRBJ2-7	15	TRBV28	CASRYSSGRAYEQYF
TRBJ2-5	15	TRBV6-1	CASKPDSGSWETQYF
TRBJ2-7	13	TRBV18	CASSAGWKNEQYF
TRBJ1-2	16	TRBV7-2	CASSLESPTMGYGYTF
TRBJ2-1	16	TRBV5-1	CASSPAPGLGNNEQFF
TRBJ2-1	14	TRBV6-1	CASRLTGTNNEQFF
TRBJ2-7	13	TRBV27	CASSFSGTGMKYF
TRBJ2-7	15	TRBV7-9	CASNPGRGTSYEQYF
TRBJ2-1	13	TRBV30	CAREAGARNEQFF
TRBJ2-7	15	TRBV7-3	CASSLGASGGYEQYF
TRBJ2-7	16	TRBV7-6	CASSLAHDSGKNEQYF
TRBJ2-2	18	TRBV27	CASSLLGLAITNTGELFF
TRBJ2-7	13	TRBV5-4	CASSSDSSYEQYF
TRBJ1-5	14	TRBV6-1	CASSEGGPNQPQHF
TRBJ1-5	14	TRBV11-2	CASPSRYSNQPQHF
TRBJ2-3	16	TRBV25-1	CASSGPIAESTDTQYF
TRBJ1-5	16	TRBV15	CATSREQGSGNQPQHF
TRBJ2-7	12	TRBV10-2	CASSLSSYEQYF
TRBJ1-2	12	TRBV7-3	CASSPNQDGYTF
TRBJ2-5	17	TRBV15	CATSRGHTGGGQETQYF
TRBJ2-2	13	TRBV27	CATAERDTGELFF
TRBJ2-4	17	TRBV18	CASSPPGGGIAKNIQYF
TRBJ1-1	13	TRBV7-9	CASSLGRNTEAFF
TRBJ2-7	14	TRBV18	CASSRNGLHYEQYF
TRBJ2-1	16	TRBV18	CASSPPSGRSYNEQFF
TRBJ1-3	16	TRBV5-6	CASSLMGVKAGNTIYF
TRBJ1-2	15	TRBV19	CASTSPPGEDYGYTF
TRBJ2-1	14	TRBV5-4	CASSLPSGPNEQFF
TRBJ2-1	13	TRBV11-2	CASSLHRVNEQFF
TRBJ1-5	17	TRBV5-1	CASSLYSGGDFNQPQHF
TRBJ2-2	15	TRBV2	CASMPFGGDTGELFF
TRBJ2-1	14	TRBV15	CATSRGAEPGEQFF
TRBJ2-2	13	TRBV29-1	CSVVSPAAGELFF
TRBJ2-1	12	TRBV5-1	CASSLARNEQFF
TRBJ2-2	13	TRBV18	CASSPAGTGELFF
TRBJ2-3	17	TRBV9	CASSADPLALDQLTQYF
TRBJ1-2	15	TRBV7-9	CASSDLDRGRSGYTF
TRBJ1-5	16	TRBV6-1	CASSEAGTGGNQPQHF
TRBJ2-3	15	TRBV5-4	CASSLDGGGRDTQYF
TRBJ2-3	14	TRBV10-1	CASSFGQSTDTQYF
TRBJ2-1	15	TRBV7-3	CASSSGTSSNGEQFF
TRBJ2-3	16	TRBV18	CASSELLAGVGDTQYF
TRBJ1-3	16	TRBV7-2	CASSLAGSNSGNTIYF
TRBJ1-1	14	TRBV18	CASSPLQGNTEAFF
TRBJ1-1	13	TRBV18	CASSPRDGTEAFF
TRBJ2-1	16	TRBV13	CASSLRTSGRSNEQFF
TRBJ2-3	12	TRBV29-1	CSAATGTDTQYF
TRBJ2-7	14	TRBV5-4	CASRQQGTPYEQYF
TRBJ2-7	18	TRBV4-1	CASSQVGLAGELYYEQYF
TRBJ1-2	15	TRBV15	CATSREGRGRYGYTF
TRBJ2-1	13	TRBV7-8	CASSLAYSNEQFF